This T cell receptor beta chain was observed in a study of T cell repertoires in cytomegalovirus infection. As concerns this clonotype: The target antigen is unknown.

TCRdb independently ran MiXCR on the reads; one entry per CDR3 protein. The data contain 20,000 to 30,000 distinct CDR3 sequences, under 25% of them singletons. The source material was CD8+ T cells from cultured PBMCs, sampled from culture after CMV antigen stimulation. This sequence was found in a human donor in good health (CMV status not recorded). Some clones in this sample may be carry-over from other donors' samples.

The CDR3 loop reads CASSIDGYQPQHF. The CDR3 bases are TGTGCCAGTAGTATAGATGGCTATCAGCCCCAGCATTTT. J is TRBJ1-5 and V is TRBV19, with D unclear. V shed 0 bases and J shed 5 bases, with 5 bases lying between them. Germline values: CDR1 LNHDA, CDR2 SQIVND (reference sequence). This CDR3 has 13 amino acids.